These 11 T cell receptor beta chains originate from one sample sequenced in a study of control samples from healthy donors and cancer patients. Sequencing used immunoSEQ multiplex PCR; TCRdb keeps in-frame clones, though not all of them. The sample carries some 79,000 clones, roughly 87% recorded once. The specimen sequenced was blood. These receptors came from a woman between 45 and 65 years old in good health.

The chain couples TRBV7-9 to TRBJ1-6, with a weak D call TRBD1 (5 bases). The V gene lost 2 bases and the J gene lost 8 bases, with 13 bases spanning the gap. Germline V CDR1 and CDR2: SEHNR, FQNEAQ (reference sequence). The CDR3 runs 15 residues. The CDR3 here is CASSLPTVGYSPLHF. The CDR3 nucleotides read TGTGCCAGCAGCTTACCGACAGTCGGGTATTCACCCCTCCACTTT.

The V call is TRBV28, the J call TRBJ1-5; D is ambiguous. The CDR3 spans 14 residues. V lost 6 bases to trimming and J lost 5 bases, with 14 bases between them. Germline V gene lookup returns CDR1 MDHEN and CDR2 SYDVKM. In DNA form, the CDR3 reads TGTGCCAGCAGGTACGGGGTCGCGTATCAGCCCCAGCATTTT. Encoded protein: CASRYGVAYQPQHF.

This clone has just one count. The rearrangement joins TRBV6-5 to TRBJ2-7; 10 nucleotides align to TRBD1. Germline V gives CDR1 MNHEY, CDR2 SVGAGI. This CDR3 spans 14 amino acids. V lost 2 bases, J lost 5 bases, and 3 bases stayed unmatched. CDR3 protein: CASSYGTGVHEQYF. The CDR3 DNA reads TGTGCCAGCAGTTACGGGACAGGGGTACACGAGCAGTACTTC.

This chain joins TRBV7-9 and TRBJ2-3; 13 bases line up with TRBD2. The J segment lost 6 bases and the V segment lost 1 base, leaving 10 bases of the junction unmatched. The CDR3 is made up of 18 amino acids. Germline CDR1 reads SEHNR; CDR2 reads FQNEAQ (reference sequence). CDR3 loop: CASSLGRGTSGMWDTQYF. The CDR3 DNA is TGTGCCAGCAGCTTAGGGAGGGGGACTAGCGGGATGTGGGATACGCAGTATTTT.

The genes are TRBV3-1 (or the pseudogene TRBV3-2) and TRBJ2-1, with D uncertain. The CDR3 runs to 15 residues. The V end was cut by 0 bases, the J end by 4 bases, with 10 bases between. The V gene's germline CDR1 is LGHDT and CDR2 YNNKEL (reference sequence). The CDR3 loop reads CASSQEFTKYNEQFF. For the CDR3, the DNA is TGTGCCAGCAGCCAAGAATTTACGAAGTACAATGAGCAGTTCTTC.

This clone was recorded a few times. The chain's CDR3 is CASSFLQGETGELFF. CDR3 DNA sequence: TGTGCCAGCAGCTTTCTCCAGGGAGAGACCGGGGAGCTGTTTTTT. The chain combines TRBV5-4 with TRBJ2-2; TRBD1 or TRBD2 may be the D gene (5 bases each). The V gene's germline CDR1 is SGHNT and CDR2 YYREEE (reference sequence). The CDR3 has 15 residues. V lost 2 bases and J 5 bases, leaving 13 bases between the germline ends.

The V call is TRBV28, the J call TRBJ1-5; D perhaps matches TRBD1 (5 bases). Germline V gene lookup returns CDR1 MDHEN and CDR2 SYDVKM. CDR3 length: 14 residues. Trimming left V 2 bases short and J 3 bases short, with 8 bases between. The CDR3 is CASSLKGYNQPQHF. The CDR3 DNA reads TGTGCCAGCAGTTTAAAGGGGTACAATCAGCCCCAGCATTTT.

This rearrangement joins TRBV4-2 to TRBJ1-2; 8 nucleotides match TRBD1. The CDR3 totals 14 residues. In germline, CDR1 is LGHNA, CDR2 YNFKEQ. V was pared by 4 bases and J by 8 bases, with 9 bases of the junction left unmatched. CDR3: CASSRLDREEGYTF. The CDR3 region has the DNA TGTGCCAGCAGCCGATTGGACAGGGAGGAGGGCTACACCTTC.

This chain links TRBV2 with TRBJ2-5; D gene ambiguous. Per the germline V gene, CDR1 is SNHLY and CDR2 is FYNNEI. With 9 bases removed from V and 1 base from J, the gap between germline ends came to 12 bases. The CDR3 runs to 13 residues. In nucleotides, the CDR3 is TGTGCCAGTTATAAAGCCGCCCAAGAGACCCAGTACTTC. As protein: CASYKAAQETQYF.

The chain is built from TRBV2 and TRBJ1-5; D call uncertain. Germline CDR1 reads SNHLY; CDR2 reads FYNNEI. V lost 7 bases to trimming and J lost 3 bases, with 10 bases between them. The CDR3 covers 13 residues. CDR3 region: CASTLIDNQPQHF. DNA of the CDR3: TGTGCCAGCACCCTAATAGACAATCAGCCCCAGCATTTT.

V gene TRBV7-2 combines with J gene TRBJ2-1, with D perhaps TRBD2 (6 bases). Trimming pared 5 bases from V and 4 bases from J, leaving 9 bases between. Germline-derived CDR1 and CDR2 are SGHTA and FQGNSA. The CDR3 covers 13 residues. The CDR3 coding sequence is TGTGCCAGCAGCCCCGGGGGTTACAATGAGCAGTTCTTC. Protein: CASSPGGYNEQFF.